One and the same sample provided the 22 T cell receptor beta chains below, sequenced in a study of spatial heterogeneity in lung cancer. TCRdb re-analysed the 5' RACE reads in MiXCR, keeping a single row per CDR3 protein. The sample yields about 92,000 distinct CDR3 sequences, about an eighth seen once. Time point meaning: sample taken at primary tumor resection. No cells were sorted before sequencing. The whole RNA sequenced was extracted from tumor, nontumor lung or frozen PBMC. The sample was PBMCs, taken at surgery. Receptors originate from a male donor with early-stage non-small cell lung cancer.

There are many counts of this clonotype. V gene TRBV10-2 combines with J gene TRBJ2-5; D gene uncertain. This CDR3 contains 14 residues. The ends were cut back, 6 bases at V and 5 bases at J, with 16 bases in the middle. Germline V gene sequence: CDR1 WSHSY, CDR2 SAAADI. The CDR3 sequence is CASSGSTEWETQYF. The CDR3 DNA is TGCGCCAGCAGCGGTTCCACAGAGTGGGAGACCCAGTACTTC.

The chain combines TRBV20-1 with TRBJ2-4; D is perhaps TRBD1 (5 bases). The V and J ends lost 5 bases and 0 bases respectively, with 14 bases between them. The CDR3 sequence is 15 residues long. Germline CDR1 reads DFQATT; CDR2 reads SNEGSKA (reference sequence). The CDR3 DNA reads TGCAGTGCTGCCCCAGGGAACCTAGCCAAAAACATTCAGTACTTC. Translated, it gives CSAAPGNLAKNIQYF.

This clonotype was seen a few times. V is TRBV18 and J is TRBJ2-7; TRBD2 aligns across 10 bases. This CDR3 spans 16 amino acids. CDR1 and CDR2 (germline): KGHSH, LQKENI. J was trimmed by 0 bases and V by 4 bases; bases with no gene match: 6. In DNA form, the CDR3 reads TGTGCCAGCTCACTCTCCCCTAGCGGGAGCTCCTACGAGCAGTACTTC. This sequence encodes CASSLSPSGSSYEQYF.

The genes are TRBV7-9 and TRBJ2-4; possibly TRBD2 for D (6 bases). Trimming shortened V by 5 bases and J by 7 bases, and 15 bases separated the two germline ends. Looked up from germline, CDR1 is SEHNR and CDR2 is FQNEAQ (reference sequence). The CDR3 is made up of 14 amino acids. The CDR3 DNA reads as TGTGCCAGCAGCGGGACTGCGGGCCACAACATTCAGTACTTC. Protein: CASSGTAGHNIQYF. The whole variable domain, filled in from reference TRBV7-9 and TRBJ2-4, reads DTGVSQNPRHKITKRGQNVTFRCDPISEHNRLYWYRQTLGQGPEFLTYFQNEAQLEKSRLLSDRFSAERPKGSFSTLEIQRTEQGDSAMYLCASSGTAGHNIQYFGAGTRLSVL.

The V and J genes are TRBV21-1 and TRBJ2-7; the D call TRBD1 from the table was never checked on the DNA. TRBV21-1 is annotated as a pseudogene. The CDR3 covers 14 residues. CDR3 bases: TGTGCCAGCAGCAAATGTCAGCCCCCCTACGAGCAGTACTTC. Protein: CASSKCQPPYEQYF.

This clonotype showed up many times. This chain joins TRBV7-2 and TRBJ1-4, with D tentatively TRBD1 (5 bases). The CDR3 covers 14 residues. Germline assignment: CDR1 SGHTA and CDR2 FQGNSA. V shed 5 bases and J shed 5 bases, with 12 bases lying between them. DNA for the CDR3: TGTGCCAGCAGCCCTGACAGCTTCAATGAAAAACTGTTTTTT. Translation gives CASSPDSFNEKLFF. The whole variable domain, remainder taken from reference TRBV7-2 and TRBJ1-4, is GAGVSQSPSNKVTEKGKDVELRCDPISGHTALYWYRQSLGQGLEFLIYFQGNSAPDKSGLPSDRFSAERTGGSVSTLTIQRTQQEDSAVYLCASSPDSFNEKLFFGSGTQLSVL.

There are a few counts of this clonotype. The rearrangement joins TRBV28 to TRBJ2-5; either TRBD1 or TRBD2 may supply D (5 bases each). Between the trimmed V and J ends, which lost 3 bases and 5 bases, there was a span of 13 bases. The CDR3 length is 14 residues. Germline V gene sequence: CDR1 MDHEN, CDR2 SYDVKM. The CDR3 DNA is TGTGCCAGCAGTTTCCCCGGGGCTGGGGAGACCCAGTACTTC. This codes for CASSFPGAGETQYF.

This clonotype came up a few times. The chain uses TRBV2 and TRBJ2-6, with no clear D. V was cut by 6 bases and J by 1 base, with 7 bases left in between. CDR1 SNHLY and CDR2 FYNNEI come from the germline V gene. The CDR3 length is 14 residues. The DNA for the CDR3 is TGTGCCAGCAGCTCATTATCTGGGGCCAACGTCCTGACTTTC. Its translation is CASSSLSGANVLTF.

In this sample, this clonotype turned up many times. This chain uses TRBV10-3 with TRBJ2-7, with no clear D. V was clipped by 0 bases and J by 2 bases, with 11 bases between them. Per germline, CDR1 ENHRY and CDR2 SYGVKD. CDR3 size: 15 residues. The CDR3 nucleotides are TGTGCCATCAGTGAGTCGAATATGGGCCCCTACGAGCAGTACTTC. It is translated as CAISESNMGPYEQYF.

In its sample, this clonotype was seen a few times. The genes are TRBV11-2 and TRBJ2-1, with 8 bases identical to TRBD1. CDR3 length: 15 amino acids. V trimming: 7 bases; J trimming: 7 bases; junction bases outside the gene matches: 12. From germline, CDR1 is SGHAT and CDR2 FQNNGV. CDR3: CASTLDRGAGNEQFF. CDR3 coding DNA: TGTGCCAGCACCCTAGACAGGGGCGCAGGGAATGAGCAGTTCTTC.

This clonotype came up a few times. The chain couples TRBV18 to TRBJ2-7; D is possibly TRBD1 (6 bases). This CDR3 comprises 13 residues. V lost 2 bases and J lost 2, with 7 bases in between. Per germline, CDR1 KGHSH and CDR2 LQKENI. The DNA for the CDR3 is TGTGCCAGCTCACCAAGGACAGCCTACGAGCAGTACTTC. It yields the protein CASSPRTAYEQYF.

The genes are TRBV5-4 and TRBJ2-2, with 10 bases lining up with TRBD1. V trimming: 5 bases; J trimming: 6 bases; junction bases outside the gene matches: 4. The germline V gene encodes CDR1 SGHNT and CDR2 YYREEE (reference sequence). The CDR3 consists of 14 residues. CDR3 region: CASRSDRGPGELFF. DNA of the CDR3: TGTGCCAGCAGATCCGACAGGGGGCCCGGGGAGCTGTTTTTT. The whole variable domain, remainder taken from reference TRBV5-4 and TRBJ2-2, is ETGVTQSPTHLIKTRGQQVTLRCSSQSGHNTVSWYQQALGQGPQFIFQYYREEENGRGNFPPRFSGLQFPNYSSELNVNALELDDSALYLCASRSDRGPGELFFGEGSRLTVL.

J is TRBJ1-1 and V is TRBV7-9; D remains unclear. Per the germline V gene, CDR1 is SEHNR and CDR2 is FQNEAQ (reference sequence). With 4 bases removed from V and 4 bases from J, the gap between germline ends came to 10 bases. The CDR3 extends over 13 amino acids. In DNA, the CDR3 is TGTGCCAGCAGCTCACAAGAAGGCACTGAAGCTTTCTTT. Translation: CASSSQEGTEAFF.

In this sample, this clonotype turned up many times. This rearrangement joins TRBV27 to TRBJ1-1; D gene unclear. CDR1 and CDR2 (germline): MNHEY, SMNVEV (reference sequence). This CDR3 is 13 amino acids long. The germline V and J ends were trimmed by 8 bases and 2 bases, with 12 bases remaining between them. In DNA form, the CDR3 reads TGTGCCAGCCGCTATCAGGAAAACACTGAAGCTTTCTTT. Protein sequence: CASRYQENTEAFF.

This clonotype was counted a few times. The chain carries TRBV12-3 or TRBV12-4 and TRBJ2-1; 11 positions match TRBD1. The CDR3 has 14 amino acids. Losses at the gene ends were 6 bases for V and 14 bases for J; bases not matched to a gene: 12. The CDR3 is CASSPLGQGAREFF. Here the CDR3 DNA reads TGTGCCAGCAGCCCCCTCGGACAGGGGGCGCGGGAGTTCTTC.

The V and J genes are TRBV19 and TRBJ1-2; D not resolved. Trimming cost V 7 bases and J 4 bases, with 13 bases left between them. The CDR3 has 13 amino acids. Per the germline V gene, CDR1 is LNHDA and CDR2 is SQIVND (reference sequence). CDR3: CASTQFAPYGYTF. The CDR3 coding sequence is TGTGCCAGTACCCAATTCGCGCCCTATGGCTACACCTTC. Supplemented by reference TRBV19 and TRBJ1-2, the full variable domain reads DGGITQSPKYLFRKEGQNVTLSCEQNLNHDAMYWYRQDPGQGLRLIYYSQIVNDFQKGDIAEGYSVSREKKESFPLTVTSAQKNPTAFYLCASTQFAPYGYTFGSGTRLTVV.

This clonotype turned up a few times. The chain joins TRBV6-2 or TRBV6-3 to TRBJ2-2; TRBD2 matches at 9 bases. V gave up 2 bases and J gave up 0 bases; unmatched junction bases: 10. This CDR3 spans 19 amino acids. Germline CDR1 MNHEY, CDR2 SVGEGT. The CDR3 sequence is CASSYPSASGIANTGELFF. The CDR3 DNA follows: TGTGCCAGCAGTTACCCCTCAGCTAGCGGGATCGCGAACACCGGGGAGCTGTTTTTT.

This chain joins TRBV7-2 and TRBJ2-1, with TRBD1 matching over 8 bases. CDR1 is SGHTA, CDR2 FQGNSA, per germline. The V segment lost 5 bases and the J segment 11 bases; nucleotides outside the gene matches: 14. CDR3 length: 15 amino acids. The CDR3 region has the DNA TGTGCCAGCAGCCAACGACAGGGGTCAGGCGAGCAGCAGTTCTTC. As protein: CASSQRQGSGEQQFF.

This chain uses TRBV3-1 with TRBJ2-7, with a weak D call TRBD2 (5 bases). CDR1 and CDR2 from the germline V gene are LGHDT and YNNKEL (reference sequence). This CDR3 comprises 14 residues. With 0 bases removed from V and 2 bases from J, the gap between germline ends came to 8 bases. CDR3 bases: TGTGCCAGCAGCCAAGAACCGGGAACCTACGAGCAGTACTTC. Translating it yields CASSQEPGTYEQYF.

This clonotype has only a few counts. This chain uses TRBV7-3 with TRBJ2-5, with TRBD1 matching 7 bases. Germline CDR1 SGHTA, CDR2 FQGTGA. The ends lost 6 bases at V and 3 bases at J; junction bases unmatched: 4. The CDR3 has 13 amino acids. The CDR3, as DNA: TGTGCCAGCAGTCGAGGGACAGAAGAGACCCAGTACTTC. It specifies CASSRGTEETQYF.

This chain uses TRBV10-2 with TRBJ1-1; 7 bases map to TRBD1. This CDR3 contains 13 residues. Germline V gene data show CDR1 as WSHSY and CDR2 as SAAADI. The V gene end was trimmed by 8 bases and the J gene end by 0 bases; junction bases not matched to a gene: 3. This chain's CDR3 is CASQGGLNTEAFF. For the CDR3, the DNA is TGCGCCAGCCAAGGGGGCCTGAACACTGAAGCTTTCTTT.

This clonotype was seen a handful of times. The rearrangement links TRBV11-2 to TRBJ2-7; 9 bases are shared with TRBD1. CDR3 length: 15 amino acids. CDR1 SGHAT and CDR2 FQNNGV come from the germline V gene. J lost 6 bases, V lost 5 bases, and 11 bases had no gene match. The chain's CDR3 is CASSPQVQGASEQYF. DNA of the CDR3: TGTGCCAGCAGCCCCCAGGTACAGGGGGCGTCCGAGCAGTACTTC.